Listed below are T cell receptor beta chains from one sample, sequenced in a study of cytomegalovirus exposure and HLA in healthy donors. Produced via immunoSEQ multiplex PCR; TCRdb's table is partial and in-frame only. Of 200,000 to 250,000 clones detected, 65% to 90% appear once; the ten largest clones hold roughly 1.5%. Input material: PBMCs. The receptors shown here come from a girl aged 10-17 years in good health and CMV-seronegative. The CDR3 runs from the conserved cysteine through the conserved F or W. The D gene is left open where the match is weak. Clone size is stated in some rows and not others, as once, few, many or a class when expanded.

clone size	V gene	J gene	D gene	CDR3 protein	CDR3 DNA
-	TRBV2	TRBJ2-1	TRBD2	CASTPPAGVGEQFF	TGTGCCAGCACACCTCCTGCGGGAGTCGGTGAGCAGTTCTTC
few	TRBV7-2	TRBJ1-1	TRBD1	CASSLLGTGEAFF	TGTGCCAGCAGCTTATTAGGGACAGGTGAAGCTTTCTTT
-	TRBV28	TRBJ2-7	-	CASSLESRQTYEQYF	TGTGCCAGCAGTTTAGAAAGCAGGCAAACCTACGAGCAGTACTTC
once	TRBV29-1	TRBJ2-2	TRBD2	CSVPSGNTGELFF	TGCAGCGTTCCTAGCGGTAACACCGGGGAGCTGTTTTTT
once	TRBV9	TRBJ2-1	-	CASSVDSLDNEQFF	TGTGCCAGCAGCGTAGACAGCTTGGACAATGAGCAGTTCTTC
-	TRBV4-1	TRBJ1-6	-	CASSQVSQAGSPLHF	TGCGCCAGCAGCCAAGTTTCCCAAGCGGGTTCACCCCTCCACTTT
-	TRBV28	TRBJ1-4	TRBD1	CASSLQDRNEKLFF	TGTGCCAGCAGCCTCCAGGACAGGAATGAAAAACTGTTTTTT
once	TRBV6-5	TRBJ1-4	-	CASSYSPQPRGKLFF	TGTGCCAGCAGTTACTCTCCCCAACCCAGAGGAAAACTGTTTTTT
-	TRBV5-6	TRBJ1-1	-	CASFPLDRGLTEAFF	TGTGCCAGCTTCCCCCTCGACCGGGGTCTCACTGAAGCTTTCTTT
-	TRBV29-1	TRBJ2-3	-	CSVDEGSTDTQYF	TGCAGCGTTGATGAGGGTTCCACAGATACGCAGTATTTT
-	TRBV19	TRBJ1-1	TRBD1	CASSPGQGRGMNTEAFF	TGTGCCAGTAGTCCCGGACAGGGAAGAGGGATGAACACTGAAGCTTTCTTT
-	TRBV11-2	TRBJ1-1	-	CASSHSRDTGIPEAFF	TGTGCCAGCAGCCATTCCCGGGACACGGGTATTCCCGAAGCTTTCTTT
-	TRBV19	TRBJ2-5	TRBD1	CASSDRAKETQYF	TGTGCCAGTAGTGACAGGGCCAAAGAGACCCAGTACTTC
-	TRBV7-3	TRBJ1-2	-	CASSLYGGNYGYTF	TGTGCCAGCAGCTTATACGGGGGTAACTATGGCTACACCTTC
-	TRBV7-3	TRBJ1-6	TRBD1	CASSPLPGQGSPLHF	TGTGCCAGCAGCCCGTTACCGGGACAGGGTTCACCCCTCCACTTT
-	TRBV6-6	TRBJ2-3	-	CASRSRRGSDTQYF	TGTGCCAGCAGAAGCCGCAGGGGTTCAGATACGCAGTATTTT
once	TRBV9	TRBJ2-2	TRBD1	CASSVEARDRGELFF	TGTGCCAGCAGCGTAGAGGCCAGAGACAGGGGTGAGCTGTTTTTT
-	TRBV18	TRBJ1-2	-	CASSPGGIYGYTF	TGTGCCAGCTCACCAGGAGGTATCTATGGCTACACCTTC
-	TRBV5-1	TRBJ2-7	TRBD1	CASSSSGGVGEQYF	TGCGCCAGCAGCTCCTCAGGGGGCGTCGGCGAGCAGTACTTC
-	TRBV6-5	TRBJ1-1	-	CASALRSTNTEAFF	TGTGCCAGCGCGCTTCGTAGCACCAACACTGAAGCTTTCTTT
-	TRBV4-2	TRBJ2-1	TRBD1	CASSQVPGTGLTVRENEQFF	TGTGCCAGCAGCCAAGTGCCTGGGACAGGGTTAACCGTTAGGGAAAATGAGCAGTTCTTC
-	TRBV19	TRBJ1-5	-	CASSPFGVVSNQPQHF	TGTGCCAGTAGTCCCTTCGGGGTTGTGAGCAATCAGCCCCAGCATTTT
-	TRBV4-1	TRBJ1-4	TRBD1	CASSHTPGQGTEKLFF	TGCGCCAGCAGCCACACACCGGGACAGGGAACTGAAAAACTGTTTTTT
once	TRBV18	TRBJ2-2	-	CASSPLATGELFF	TGTGCCAGCTCACCCTTAGCCACCGGGGAGCTGTTTTTT
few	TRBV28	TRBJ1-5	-	CASAGHGNQPQHF	TGTGCCAGCGCGGGGCATGGGAATCAGCCCCAGCATTTT
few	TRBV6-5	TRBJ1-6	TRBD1	CASRQDRGPNSPLHF	TGTGCCAGCAGACAGGACAGGGGGCCGAATTCACCCCTCCACTTT
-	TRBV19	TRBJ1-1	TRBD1	CASRGTVLRKNTEAFF	TGTGCCAGTAGGGGGACAGTTTTAAGGAAGAACACTGAAGCTTTCTTT
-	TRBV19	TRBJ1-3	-	CASSIWKGFSGNTIYF	TGTGCCAGTAGTATATGGAAGGGGTTCTCTGGAAACACCATATATTTT
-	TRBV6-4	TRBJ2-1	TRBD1	CASSDGDRGHEQFF	TGTGCCAGCAGTGATGGAGACAGGGGGCATGAGCAGTTCTTC
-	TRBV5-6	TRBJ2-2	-	CASSSINREWTGELFF	TGTGCCAGCAGTTCAATCAACAGGGAGTGGACCGGGGAGCTGTTTTTT
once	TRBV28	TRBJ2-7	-	CASQGSLAYEQYF	TGTGCCAGCCAGGGGTCTCTTGCCTACGAGCAGTACTTC
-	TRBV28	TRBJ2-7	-	CASSFLGQVSYEQYF	TGTGCCAGCAGTTTTTTGGGTCAGGTCTCCTACGAGCAGTACTTC
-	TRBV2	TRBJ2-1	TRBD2	CASSARAGGPGEQFF	TGTGCCAGCAGTGCAAGAGCGGGGGGGCCAGGGGAGCAGTTCTTC
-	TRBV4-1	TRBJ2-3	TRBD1	CASSQAGQAGTDTQYF	TGCGCCAGCAGCCAAGCCGGACAGGCAGGCACAGATACGCAGTATTTT
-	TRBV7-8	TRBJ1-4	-	CASSPLRFTAEKLFF	TGTGCCAGCAGCCCCCTTCGGTTCACAGCTGAAAAACTGTTTTTT
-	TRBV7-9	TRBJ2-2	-	CASTQGFNTGELFF	TGTGCCAGCACCCAGGGATTTAACACCGGGGAGCTGTTTTTT
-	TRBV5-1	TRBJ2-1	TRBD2	CASSLTSGGLDEQFF	TGCGCCAGCAGCTTGACTAGCGGGGGGTTGGATGAGCAGTTCTTC
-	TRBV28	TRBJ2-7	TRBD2	CASISVTSGMWEQYF	TGTGCCAGCATATCGGTAACTAGCGGGATGTGGGAGCAGTACTTC
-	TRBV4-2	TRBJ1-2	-	CASSQERTANYGYTF	TGTGCCAGCAGCCAAGAGCGGACAGCTAACTATGGCTACACCTTC
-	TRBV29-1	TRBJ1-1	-	CSPSGGRGAEAFF	TGCAGCCCTTCAGGAGGGAGGGGGGCTGAAGCTTTCTTT
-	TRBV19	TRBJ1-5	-	CASSLQSPNSYSNQPQHF	TGTGCCAGTTCCCTTCAGAGCCCCAACAGTTATAGCAATCAGCCCCAGCATTTT
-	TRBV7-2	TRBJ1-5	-	CASSLQFRQAQHF	TGTGCCAGCAGCTTACAGTTCCGCCAGGCCCAGCATTTT
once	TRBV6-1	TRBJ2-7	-	CASGFSGTYEQYF	TGTGCCAGCGGATTTAGCGGAACCTACGAGCAGTACTTC
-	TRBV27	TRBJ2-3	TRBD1	CASSFDRGSTDTQYF	TGTGCCAGCAGTTTTGACAGGGGCTCCACAGATACGCAGTATTTT
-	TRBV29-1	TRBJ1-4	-	CSAGRSPEKLFF	TGCAGCGCAGGGAGGAGTCCTGAAAAACTGTTTTTT